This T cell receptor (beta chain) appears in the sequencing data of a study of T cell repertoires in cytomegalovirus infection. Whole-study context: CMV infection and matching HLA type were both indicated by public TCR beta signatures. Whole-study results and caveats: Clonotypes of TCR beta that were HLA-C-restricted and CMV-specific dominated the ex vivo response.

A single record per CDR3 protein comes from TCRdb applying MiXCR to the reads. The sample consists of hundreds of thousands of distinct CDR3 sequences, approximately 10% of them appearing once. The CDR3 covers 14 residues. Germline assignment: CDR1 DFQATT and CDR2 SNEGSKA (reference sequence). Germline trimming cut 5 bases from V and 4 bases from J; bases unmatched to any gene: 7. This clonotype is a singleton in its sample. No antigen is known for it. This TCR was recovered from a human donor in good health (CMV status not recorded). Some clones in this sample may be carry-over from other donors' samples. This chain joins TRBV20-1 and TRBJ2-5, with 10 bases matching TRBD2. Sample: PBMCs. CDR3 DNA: TGCAGTGCTCCGAGGAGCGGGGGGGGAGAGACCCAGTACTTC. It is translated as CSAPRSGGGETQYF.